Shown below are 21 T cell receptor beta chains from a single sample sequenced in a study of blood T cell repertoires in COVID-19. The table came from immunoSEQ multiplex PCR; TCRdb's copy has only in-frame clones and leaves some out. The data contain roughly 250,000 clones, 80% to 95% of them singletons. Sequences were obtained from PBMCs or T cells enriched from blood (not recorded which). Receptors originate from a young woman who had recovered from COVID-19.

The J gene is TRBJ2-7, the V gene TRBV5-1; D may be TRBD2 (5 bases). Germline assignment: CDR1 SGHRS and CDR2 YFSETQ. There are 16 residues in the CDR3. Trimming removed 0 bases at V and 3 bases at J, with 16 bases between. The CDR3 loop reads CASSLGASKSDYEQYF. The CDR3 DNA reads TGCGCCAGCAGCTTGGGGGCTAGCAAGAGTGACTACGAGCAGTACTTC.

The chain links TRBV3-1 (or the pseudogene TRBV3-2) to TRBJ1-4; 7 bases line up with TRBD1. J gave up 14 bases and V 4 bases, and 7 bases lay outside the gene matches. This CDR3 contains 12 residues. The germline gives CDR1 LGHDT, CDR2 YNNKEL (reference sequence). The CDR3 loop reads CASSRGQGGLFF. Written as DNA, the CDR3 is TGTGCCAGCAGCCGGGGGCAGGGGGGCCTGTTTTTT.

The CDR3 sequence: CASSPGQSYGYTF. The CDR3 bases are TGTGCCAGCAGCCCAGGACAGTCCTATGGCTACACCTTC. The V and J genes are TRBV5-4 and TRBJ1-2; a possible D gene is TRBD1 (6 bases). Germline values: CDR1 SGHNT, CDR2 YYREEE (reference sequence). The V end lost 4 bases, the J end lost 4 bases, and 11 bases lay between the germline ends. The CDR3 spans 13 residues.

This chain uses TRBV2 with TRBJ1-1; TRBD1 might be the D (5 bases). CDR1 SNHLY and CDR2 FYNNEI come from the germline V gene. V was pared by 1 base and J by 8 bases, with 11 bases between. This CDR3 contains 13 residues. CDR3 sequence (DNA): TGTGCCAGCAGTGAAGACAGGAGGGCCGAAGCTTTCTTT. Its protein product is CASSEDRRAEAFF. The full variable domain, rest sourced from reference TRBV2 and TRBJ1-1, is EPEVTQTPSHQVTQMGQEVILRCVPISNHLYFYWYRQILGQKVEFLVSFYNNEISEKSEIFDDQFSVERPDGSNFTLKIRSTKLEDSAMYFCASSEDRRAEAFFGQGTRLTVV.

V is TRBV19 and J is TRBJ1-5; D is possibly TRBD1 (5 bases). The CDR3 runs 14 residues. Looked up from germline, CDR1 is LNHDA and CDR2 is SQIVND (reference sequence). V lost 10 bases to trimming and J lost 2 bases, with 15 bases between them. The CDR3 loop is CATQGRGGNQPQHF. The DNA for the CDR3 is TGTGCCACCCAAGGGAGGGGCGGCAATCAGCCCCAGCATTTT.

This sequence joins TRBV4-2 and TRBJ1-6; D is perhaps TRBD1 (5 bases). Germline assignment: CDR1 LGHNA and CDR2 YNFKEQ. This CDR3 is 15 amino acids long. V was trimmed by 1 base and J by 8 bases, leaving 12 bases between them. The CDR3 loop is CASSQADREHSPLHF. Written as DNA, the CDR3 is TGTGCCAGCAGCCAAGCCGACAGAGAGCATTCACCCCTCCACTTT.

The chain links TRBV3-1 (or the pseudogene TRBV3-2) to TRBJ2-2, with TRBD2 matching over 7 bases. The CDR3 runs to 13 residues. The germline gives CDR1 LGHDT, CDR2 YNNKEL (reference sequence). V trimming: 3 bases; J trimming: 7 bases; junction bases outside the gene matches: 2. The CDR3 nucleotides are TGTGCCAGCAGCCATATAGCGGGCGGGGAGCTGTTTTTT. As protein: CASSHIAGGELFF.

The chain uses TRBV11-2 and TRBJ1-2, with D uncertain. The V and J ends lost 6 bases and 8 bases respectively, with 10 bases between them. Germline CDR1 reads SGHAT; CDR2 reads FQNNGV. This CDR3 has 11 residues. The CDR3 DNA is TGTGCCAGCAGTGATAGAGGAGGCTACACCTTC. It encodes CASSDRGGYTF.

This sequence joins TRBV27 and TRBJ2-5; a possible D gene is TRBD2 (6 bases). V was pared by 2 bases and J by 1 base, with 11 bases between. Germline-derived CDR1 and CDR2 are MNHEY and SMNVEV (reference sequence). This CDR3 region has 15 residues. CDR3 protein: CASSLRGTPQETQYF. The CDR3 bases are TGTGCCAGCAGTTTACGGGGGACCCCCCAAGAGACCCAGTACTTC.

The V call is TRBV7-2, the J call TRBJ1-2; D gene unclear. The CDR3 is 16 amino acids. Germline-derived CDR1 and CDR2 are SGHTA and FQGNSA. Deletions cut 1 base from V and 4 bases from J, with 16 bases between. The CDR3 bases are TGTGCCAGCAGCTTAGAGGTTTTACAGACGTTCTATGGCTACACCTTC. This translates into CASSLEVLQTFYGYTF.

This rearrangement joins TRBV14 to TRBJ1-4; possibly TRBD1 for D (5 bases). CDR3 length: 13 residues. The V end was cut by 0 bases, the J end by 9 bases, with 8 bases between. The germline V gene has CDR1 SGHDN and CDR2 FVKESK. The CDR3 here is CASSQESGKKLFF. As DNA, the CDR3 is TGTGCCAGCAGCCAAGAGTCAGGGAAAAAACTGTTTTTT. Drawing the rest from reference TRBV14 and TRBJ1-4, the complete variable domain is EAGVTQFPSHSVIEKGQTVTLRCDPISGHDNLYWYRRVMGKEIKFLLHFVKESKQDESGMPNNRFLAERTGGTYSTLKVQPAELEDSGVYFCASSQESGKKLFFGSGTQLSVL.

This clone has only a few counts. The CDR3 DNA sequence: TGTGCCAGCAGCTCTGCGCAGGAAGGTGACACTGAAGCTTTCTTT. Translating it yields CASSSAQEGDTEAFF. This rearrangement joins TRBV6-4 to TRBJ1-1; D remains ambiguous. The CDR3 is 15 amino acids. V gave up 6 bases and J gave up 3 bases, with 17 bases separating them. Germline V lookup: CDR1 MRHNA, CDR2 SNTAGT.

J is TRBJ1-2 and V is TRBV19, with 10 bases aligning to TRBD1. CDR3 length: 17 amino acids. Germline V gives CDR1 LNHDA, CDR2 SQIVND (reference sequence). Unmatched junction bases numbered 13, after V lost 6 bases and J lost 3 bases. CDR3 sequence: CASSPLFRDRGHYGYTF. CDR3 nucleotides: TGTGCCAGTAGCCCCCTATTCCGGGACAGGGGACACTATGGCTACACCTTC.

CDR3 bases: TGTGCCAGCCCAGCGGGAGGGAGCTCCTACAATGAGCAGTTCTTC. The encoded protein is CASPAGGSSYNEQFF. This chain connects TRBV7-9 to TRBJ2-1; 10 nucleotides agree with TRBD2. The CDR3 sequence is 15 residues long. Trimming cost V 8 bases and J 0 bases; bases outside gene matches: 4. Germline values: CDR1 SEHNR, CDR2 FQNEAQ (reference sequence).

The V and J genes are TRBV7-9 and TRBJ2-7, with 10 positions matching TRBD1. The V segment lost 0 bases and the J segment 3 bases; nucleotides outside the gene matches: 8. This CDR3 region has 17 residues. CDR1 is SEHNR, CDR2 FQNEAQ, per germline (reference sequence). The CDR3 protein is CASSLAQGQGPRYEQYF. DNA of the CDR3: TGTGCCAGCAGCTTAGCCCAGGGACAGGGGCCGCGCTACGAGCAGTACTTC.

CDR3 residues: CASSLQGAGEKLFF. CDR3 DNA sequence: TGCGCCAGCAGCTTGCAGGGGGCTGGGGAAAAACTGTTTTTT. The chain carries TRBV5-1 and TRBJ1-4; the match to TRBD1 covers 8 bases. Germline values: CDR1 SGHRS, CDR2 YFSETQ. This CDR3 has 14 amino acids. Losses at the gene ends were 1 base for V and 8 bases for J; bases not matched to a gene: 4.

J is TRBJ2-3 and V is TRBV29-1; the D gene is possibly TRBD2 (5 bases). The CDR3 has 16 amino acids. Germline assignment: CDR1 SQVTM and CDR2 ANQGSEA. Trimming removed 0 bases from V and 0 bases from J, with 13 bases in between. The CDR3: CSVEERQRTSTDTQYF. The CDR3 coding sequence is TGCAGCGTTGAAGAACGCCAGCGGACTAGCACAGATACGCAGTATTTT.

The CDR3 loop is CASSISETEAFF. DNA for the CDR3: TGTGCCAGCAGCATCAGTGAAACTGAAGCTTTCTTT. This chain links TRBV6-5 with TRBJ1-1; D gene ambiguous. CDR1 MNHEY and CDR2 SVGAGI come from the germline V gene. This CDR3 has 12 residues. Trimming took off 6 bases at V and 5 bases at J, with 10 bases between the two ends.

V gene TRBV29-1 combines with J gene TRBJ1-1, with D unresolved. The V end was cut by 1 base, the J end by 7 bases, with 7 bases between. The V gene's germline CDR1 is SQVTM and CDR2 ANQGSEA. The CDR3 loop spans 11 amino acids. CDR3 in DNA: TGCAGCGTTGAAGGGGCGAATGAAGCTTTCTTT. Its translation is CSVEGANEAFF.

The V call is TRBV11-2, the J call TRBJ1-5; D possibly corresponds to TRBD1 (6 bases). V lost 6 bases to trimming and J lost 4 bases, with 16 bases between them. The CDR3 contains 15 residues. Germline V gene lookup returns CDR1 SGHAT and CDR2 FQNNGV. CDR3 DNA: TGTGCCAGCAGTTCGAACCAGGGGAAGAATCAGCCCCAGCATTTT. The encoded protein is CASSSNQGKNQPQHF.

The chain carries TRBV11-2 and TRBJ1-1, with D perhaps matching TRBD1 (5 bases). This CDR3 has 19 amino acids. Germline V lookup: CDR1 SGHAT, CDR2 FQNNGV. V was pared by 4 bases and J by 7 bases, with 31 bases between. CDR3 DNA: TGTGCCAGCAGCTGGCCTGTTCATTCTGTGGGAGGGGATAGGATTGAAGCTTTCTTT. This gives the protein CASSWPVHSVGGDRIEAFF.